This TCR beta chain was sequenced in a study of cytomegalovirus exposure and HLA in healthy donors. Study-level findings and limits: The authors enumerated 180 or so TCR beta chains as linked to cytomegalovirus. According to a later analysis, most TCR beta chains associated with CMV appeared HLA-restricted.

The donors were healthy bone marrow donors. This clone was seen more than once but under ten times. Its antigen is as yet unknown. The CDR3 has 13 amino acids. The V gene lost 6 bases and the J gene lost 9 bases, with 18 bases spanning the gap. Germline CDR1 is MNHEY and CDR2 is SMNVEV (reference sequence). PCR involved 60 Vbeta and 13 Jbeta primers. Only in-frame clones appear in the TCRdb table, and some are missing; sequencing was by immunoSEQ multiplex PCR. The sample carries approximately 140,000 clones, roughly 80% recorded once. The chain carries TRBV27 and TRBJ2-7, with D possibly being TRBD2 (5 bases). Sequenced material: PBMCs. This clonotype originated in a human donor in good health. CDR3 region: CASSSGLITGQYF. The CDR3 nucleotides read TGTGCCAGCAGCTCAGGACTGATTACGGGGCAGTACTTC.